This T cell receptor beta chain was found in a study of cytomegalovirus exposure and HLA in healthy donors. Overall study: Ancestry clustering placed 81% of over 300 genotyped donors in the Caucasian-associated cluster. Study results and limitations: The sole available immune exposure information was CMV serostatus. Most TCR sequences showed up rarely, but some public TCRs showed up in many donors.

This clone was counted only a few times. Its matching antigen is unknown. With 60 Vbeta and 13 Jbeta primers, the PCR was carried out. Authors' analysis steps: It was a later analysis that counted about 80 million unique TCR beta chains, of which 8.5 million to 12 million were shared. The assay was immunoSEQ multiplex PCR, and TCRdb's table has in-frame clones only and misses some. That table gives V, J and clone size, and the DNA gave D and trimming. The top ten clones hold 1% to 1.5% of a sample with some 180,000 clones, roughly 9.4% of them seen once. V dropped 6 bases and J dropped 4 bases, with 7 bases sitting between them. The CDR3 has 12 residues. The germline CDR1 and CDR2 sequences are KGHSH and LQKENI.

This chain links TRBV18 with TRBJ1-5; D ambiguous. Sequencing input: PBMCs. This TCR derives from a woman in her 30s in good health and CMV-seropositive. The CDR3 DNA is TGTGCCAGCTCGGAGGGTAATCAGCCCCAGCATTTT. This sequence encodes CASSEGNQPQHF.